The 22 T cell receptor beta chains below were found in one sample sequenced in a study of blood T cell repertoires in COVID-19. Clones were read by immunoSEQ multiplex PCR, and TCRdb kept only the in-frame ones, dropping some. The sample yields some 100,000 clones, 85% seen once. The material sequenced was peripheral blood. The receptors derive from a woman between 70 and 85 years old with active or convalescent COVID-19.

The table lists this clone with a few counts. The J gene is TRBJ2-3, the V gene TRBV9, with 12 bases identical to TRBD2. The CDR3 consists of 16 residues. The V and J ends lost 4 bases and 4 bases, in that order; junction bases with no gene match: 7. The germline V gene encodes CDR1 SGDLS and CDR2 YYNGEE. The CDR3 protein is CASSPRTSGAPDTQYF. CDR3 bases: TGTGCCAGCAGCCCCCGGACTAGCGGGGCTCCAGATACGCAGTATTTT. Filled out from reference TRBV9 and TRBJ2-3, the complete variable domain reads DSGVTQTPKHLITATGQRVTLRCSPRSGDLSVYWYQQSLDQGLQFLIQYYNGEERAKGNILERFSAQQFPDLHSELNLSSLELGDSALYFCASSPRTSGAPDTQYFGPGTRLTVL.

The chain recombines TRBV7-9 with TRBJ2-7, with TRBD1 identical over 9 bases. Germline V gene data show CDR1 as SEHNR and CDR2 as FQNEAQ (reference sequence). With V trimmed by 4 bases and J by 3 bases, 7 bases remained unmatched. CDR3 length equals 15 residues. CDR3 residues: CASSYAGTGYYEQYF. DNA of the CDR3: TGTGCCAGCAGCTACGCCGGGACAGGGTACTACGAGCAGTACTTC.

This clone was recorded once. The DNA of the CDR3 is TGCAGCCCGTCACGGGGGACTCACGGGAAGGAAGCTTTCTTT. Amino acid sequence: CSPSRGTHGKEAFF. The chain combines TRBV29-1 with TRBJ1-1, with D perhaps matching TRBD1 (5 bases). The CDR3 sequence is 14 residues long. Trimming pared 8 bases from V and 8 bases from J, leaving 24 bases between. Germline V CDR1 and CDR2: SQVTM, ANQGSEA.

The rearrangement joins TRBV29-1 to TRBJ2-7, with TRBD1 matching 7 bases. The CDR3 contains 11 residues. In germline, CDR1 is SQVTM, CDR2 ANQGSEA. Trimming cost V 5 bases and J 6 bases; bases outside gene matches: 4. The CDR3 here is CSVQRGPEQYF. The DNA of the CDR3 is TGCAGCGTTCAAAGGGGGCCCGAGCAGTACTTC.

The chain combines TRBV4-1 with TRBJ1-4; 8 bases line up with TRBD1. CDR3 size: 14 residues. Germline trimming cut 0 bases from V and 9 bases from J; bases unmatched to any gene: 3. Germline loops: CDR1 MGHRA, CDR2 YSYEKL. The CDR3 sequence is CASSQERQGKKLFF. The CDR3, as DNA: TGCGCCAGCAGCCAAGAACGACAGGGGAAAAAACTGTTTTTT.

This clone was detected only once. The J gene is TRBJ1-2, the V gene TRBV24-1, with 10 bases matching TRBD1. Germline-derived CDR1 and CDR2 are KGHDR and SFDVKD. V shed 4 bases and J 4 bases; nucleotides not matched to a gene: 8. The CDR3 has 16 amino acids. CDR3 DNA: TGTGCCACCAGTGACCAAAGGACAGGGGGGGTCTATGGCTACACCTTC. It specifies CATSDQRTGGVYGYTF.

The table lists this clone with a few counts. V gene TRBV6-5 combines with J gene TRBJ2-7, with TRBD1 identical over 7 bases. Per the germline V gene, CDR1 is MNHEY and CDR2 is SVGAGI. V shed 1 base and J 0 bases; nucleotides not matched to a gene: 6. The CDR3 length is 16 residues. CDR3 DNA sequence: TGTGCCAGCAGTTACTTTGGACAGGACAGCTCCTACGAGCAGTACTTC. This sequence encodes CASSYFGQDSSYEQYF.

In this sample, this clone turned up once. The gene calls are TRBV5-6 and TRBJ2-1; 9 bases are shared with TRBD1. Germline V lookup: CDR1 SGHDT, CDR2 YYEEEE. V was clipped by 4 bases and J by 5 bases; unmatched bases: 1. The CDR3 extends over 13 amino acids. The CDR3 DNA reads TGTGCCAGCAGCCGGGACAGGGACAATGAGCAGTTCTTC. Its translation: CASSRDRDNEQFF.

The V gene is TRBV2, the J gene TRBJ2-7; 12 bases align to TRBD2. V was pared by 3 bases and J by 2 bases, with 5 bases of the junction left unmatched. CDR1 is SNHLY and CDR2 is FYNNEI in the germline V gene. The CDR3 spans 16 residues. CDR3 loop: CASSELRLAGAYEQYF. The CDR3 coding sequence is TGTGCCAGCAGTGAGCTGCGACTAGCGGGGGCCTACGAGCAGTACTTC.

This clone was recorded once. The rearrangement uses TRBV18 and TRBJ1-3, with D tentatively TRBD1 (5 bases). The CDR3 contains 16 residues. V lost 0 bases to trimming and J lost 2 bases, with 11 bases between them. Germline CDR1 KGHSH, CDR2 LQKENI. This CDR3 reads CASSPPNRNTGNTIYF. The CDR3 DNA follows: TGTGCCAGCTCACCACCGAACAGGAACACTGGAAACACCATATATTTT.

V and J are TRBV24-1 and TRBJ1-1, with D unresolved. Germline V CDR1 and CDR2: KGHDR, SFDVKD. The V and J ends lost 6 bases and 1 base respectively, with 14 bases between them. CDR3 size: 15 residues. This CDR3 is CATSSSSGGNTEAFF. The DNA for the CDR3 is TGTGCCACCAGTTCATCCAGTGGAGGGAACACTGAAGCTTTCTTT.

The chain links TRBV5-4 to TRBJ2-3, with TRBD2 identical over 8 bases. The CDR3 runs to 16 residues. V was clipped by 1 base and J by 0 bases; unmatched bases: 4. Germline V gene sequence: CDR1 SGHNT, CDR2 YYREEE (reference sequence). The CDR3 DNA is TGTGCCAGCAGCTTGTGGGCTAGCGGGAGCACAGATACGCAGTATTTT. Translated, it gives CASSLWASGSTDTQYF.

This chain links TRBV2 with TRBJ1-4; 8 nucleotides align to TRBD1. With 5 bases clipped from V and 0 bases from J, the junction kept 5 bases outside the gene matches. The CDR3 has 16 residues. The V gene's germline CDR1 is SNHLY and CDR2 FYNNEI. The CDR3 coding sequence is TGTGCCAGCAGTCTGACAGGGGTGGCAACTAATGAAAAACTGTTTTTT. It yields the protein CASSLTGVATNEKLFF.

The genes are TRBV5-1 and TRBJ2-7; 7 bases match TRBD1. The V gene's germline CDR1 is SGHRS and CDR2 YFSETQ. V trimming: 0 bases; J trimming: 4 bases; junction bases outside the gene matches: 7. This CDR3 region has 15 residues. The DNA of the CDR3 is TGCGCCAGCAGCTTGGGTGGGACAGTAAATTACGAGCAGTACTTC. It yields the protein CASSLGGTVNYEQYF.

The chain has TRBV5-4 and TRBJ1-1, with TRBD1 as a possible D gene (6 bases). CDR3 length equals 14 residues. The V end lost 3 bases, the J end lost 3 bases, and 12 bases lay between the germline ends. CDR1 is SGHNT and CDR2 is YYREEE in the germline V gene (reference sequence). The CDR3 DNA is TGTGCCAGCAGCTCAGGGGTTACAGACACTGAAGCTTTCTTT. Residues: CASSSGVTDTEAFF.

This chain uses TRBV7-9 with TRBJ2-4; TRBD1 agrees at 10 bases. CDR1 and CDR2 from the germline V gene are SEHNR and FQNEAQ (reference sequence). V dropped 5 bases and J dropped 6; count of bases not matched to a gene: 10. The CDR3 extends over 16 amino acids. For the CDR3, the DNA is TGTGCCAGCAGCACGACAGGGGGCGCGGGGAGAAACATTCAGTACTTC. This codes for CASSTTGGAGRNIQYF.

The chain recombines TRBV2 with TRBJ2-7; TRBD1 agrees at 8 bases. V lost 3 bases to trimming and J lost 6 bases; unmatched junction nucleotides: 4. There are 13 residues in the CDR3. CDR1 and CDR2 from the germline V gene are SNHLY and FYNNEI. The CDR3, as DNA: TGTGCCAGCAGTGAGGTACAGGGGGGCGAGCAGTACTTC. This codes for CASSEVQGGEQYF.

The J gene is TRBJ1-6, the V gene TRBV13; possibly TRBD1 for D (5 bases). CDR1 is PRHDT and CDR2 is FYEKMQ in the germline V gene (reference sequence). The ends were cut back, 5 bases at V and 7 bases at J, with 18 bases in the middle. The CDR3 extends over 16 amino acids. The CDR3 coding sequence is TGTGCCAGCAGCCATCTAGGAGAGACAGTGAATTCACCCCTCCACTTT. This sequence encodes CASSHLGETVNSPLHF.

The chain carries TRBV10-3 and TRBJ1-1; 7 nucleotides align to TRBD1. This CDR3 spans 13 amino acids. The junction had 11 bases not matched to a gene; V was cut back by 5 bases and J by 11 bases. The V gene's germline CDR1 is ENHRY and CDR2 SYGVKD. The CDR3 bases are TGTGCCATCAGTTCCTCCGGGACAGATACGGCTTTCTTT. Translated, it gives CAISSSGTDTAFF.

This clone was seen just once. This chain connects TRBV7-9 to TRBJ2-2, with a possible D match to TRBD1 (6 bases). The CDR3 is 19 amino acids. Germline assignment: CDR1 SEHNR and CDR2 FQNEAQ (reference sequence). Trimming pared 1 base from V and 2 bases from J, leaving 20 bases between. The CDR3 DNA reads as TGTGCCAGCAGCTTAGGGGGGCAGAGCCGCCCTAGAAACACCGGGGAGCTGTTTTTT. This translates into CASSLGGQSRPRNTGELFF.

This chain links TRBV9 with TRBJ2-5; tentatively, D is TRBD1 (5 bases). Trimming pared 0 bases from V and 9 bases from J, leaving 12 bases between. In germline, CDR1 is SGDLS, CDR2 YYNGEE. There are 13 residues in the CDR3. DNA of the CDR3: TGTGCCAGCAGCGTAGAGGCCACAGGTTCCCAGTACTTC. It specifies CASSVEATGSQYF.

In regard to this clone: The junction and the germline gene differ at one end; a read error may be behind it. The chain couples TRBV5-1 to TRBJ2-3, with TRBD1 matching over 7 bases. The germline gives CDR1 SGHRS, CDR2 YFSETQ. The CDR3 spans 14 residues. CDR3 residues: CASSRDSSTDMQYF. CDR3 in DNA: TGCGCCAGCAGCAGGGACAGCAGCACAGATATGCAGTATTTT.